Shown below are 25 T cell receptor beta chains from a single sample sequenced in a study of CD4+ T cells in melanoma. Clones were read by immunoSEQ multiplex PCR, and TCRdb kept only the in-frame ones, dropping some. In the table there are approximately 110,000 clones, approximately 90% of which are singletons. The source material was peripheral blood. These receptors originate from a human donor with melanoma.

This rearrangement joins TRBV9 to TRBJ2-5, with D possibly TRBD2 on 5 matching bases. Germline CDR1 SGDLS, CDR2 YYNGEE. The CDR3 has 15 amino acids. V shed 0 bases and J shed 5 bases, with 14 bases lying between them. CDR3 nucleotide sequence: TGTGCCAGCAGCGTAGCCGTTACTAGTGGCGAGACCCAGTACTTC. Protein sequence: CASSVAVTSGETQYF.

The V gene is TRBV5-4, the J gene TRBJ2-3, with a tentative D call TRBD1 (6 bases). The germline V gene encodes CDR1 SGHNT and CDR2 YYREEE (reference sequence). Trimming took 2 bases from V and 4 from J, leaving 8 bases between them. The CDR3 loop spans 13 amino acids. The CDR3 region is CASSFWGPDTQYF. CDR3 in DNA: TGTGCCAGCAGCTTCTGGGGGCCAGATACGCAGTATTTT.

This clone was seen once. This chain connects TRBV4-1 to TRBJ2-7, with D unclear. CDR3 length: 15 residues. Germline CDR1 is MGHRA and CDR2 is YSYEKL. V was pared by 1 base and J by 0 bases, with 10 bases between. The CDR3 region has the DNA TGCGCCAGCAGCCAAGTGGTCCTGGCCTCCTACGAGCAGTACTTC. Encoded protein: CASSQVVLASYEQYF.

V and J are TRBV9 and TRBJ1-5; TRBD1 matches at 7 bases. Germline V CDR1 and CDR2: SGDLS, YYNGEE. Trimming at V came to 4 bases and at J to 1 base, leaving 5 bases not matched to a gene. This CDR3 contains 15 residues. In DNA form, the CDR3 reads TGTGCCAGCAGCCCACAGGGGACGAGCAATCAGCCCCAGCATTTT. This gives the protein CASSPQGTSNQPQHF.

The CDR3, as DNA: TGTGCCAGCAGTGAAGCGGGACCGGGAGTTGGGTTCTTC. Residues: CASSEAGPGVGFF. The V call is TRBV2, the J call TRBJ2-1, with D possibly TRBD2 on 6 matching bases. The CDR3 consists of 13 residues. V lost 0 bases and J lost 15, with 15 bases in between. Germline CDR1 and CDR2: SNHLY and FYNNEI. The whole variable domain, filled in from reference TRBV2 and TRBJ2-1, reads EPEVTQTPSHQVTQMGQEVILRCVPISNHLYFYWYRQILGQKVEFLVSFYNNEISEKSEIFDDQFSVERPDGSNFTLKIRSTKLEDSAMYFCASSEAGPGVGFFGPGTRLTVL.

This rearrangement joins TRBV10-3 to TRBJ2-3; perhaps TRBD2 as D (5 bases). Germline CDR1 and CDR2: ENHRY and SYGVKD. The ends were cut back, 6 bases at V and 0 bases at J, with 10 bases in the middle. CDR3 size: 14 residues. The CDR3 loop is CAIRVGASTDTQYF. CDR3 bases: TGTGCCATCAGGGTGGGAGCTAGCACAGATACGCAGTATTTT.

The chain is built from TRBV7-3 and TRBJ2-1, with TRBD2 identical over 8 bases. Germline V gives CDR1 SGHTA, CDR2 FQGTGA. CDR3 length equals 15 residues. Losses at the gene ends were 5 bases for V and 5 bases for J; bases not matched to a gene: 8. The CDR3 region is CASSGSSGGDNEQFF. The CDR3 bases are TGTGCCAGCAGCGGGTCCAGCGGGGGTGACAATGAGCAGTTCTTC.

This clone occurred once. This chain connects TRBV2 to TRBJ2-2; 8 positions match TRBD1. This CDR3 has 17 residues. The V gene's germline CDR1 is SNHLY and CDR2 FYNNEI. Losses at the gene ends were 2 bases for V and 3 bases for J; bases not matched to a gene: 8. CDR3: CASSEWSGQAYTGELFF. CDR3 nucleotides: TGTGCCAGCAGTGAATGGTCGGGACAGGCATACACCGGGGAGCTGTTTTTT.

The chain recombines TRBV2 with TRBJ2-3; D call uncertain. Germline loops: CDR1 SNHLY, CDR2 FYNNEI. V was trimmed by 6 bases and J by 2 bases, leaving 9 bases between them. The CDR3 sequence is 13 residues long. In nucleotides, the CDR3 is TGTGCCAGCAGCGTCTACCACACAGATACGCAGTATTTT. As protein: CASSVYHTDTQYF.

This clone is a singleton in its sample. The rearrangement joins TRBV9 to TRBJ2-7; 7 nucleotides agree with TRBD1. This CDR3 has 14 amino acids. V shed 3 bases and J 5 bases; nucleotides not matched to a gene: 8. The germline CDR1 and CDR2 sequences are SGDLS and YYNGEE. Here the CDR3 reads CASSAQTGLDEQYF. The DNA of the CDR3 is TGTGCCAGCAGCGCCCAGACAGGGTTGGACGAGCAGTACTTC.

The chain joins TRBV19 to TRBJ2-5; 8 positions agree with TRBD1. This CDR3 region has 16 residues. Trimming removed 6 bases from V and 1 base from J; junction bases left unmatched: 10. Germline CDR1 LNHDA, CDR2 SQIVND (reference sequence). CDR3 in amino acids: CASSPGQGKPQETQYF. CDR3 in DNA: TGTGCCAGTAGCCCAGGACAGGGAAAACCCCAAGAGACCCAGTACTTC. Complete variable domain (other parts from reference TRBV19 and TRBJ2-5): DGGITQSPKYLFRKEGQNVTLSCEQNLNHDAMYWYRQDPGQGLRLIYYSQIVNDFQKGDIAEGYSVSREKKESFPLTVTSAQKNPTAFYLCASSPGQGKPQETQYFGPGTRLLVL.

The chain employs TRBV10-3 and TRBJ2-1; 7 bases match TRBD2. Germline CDR1 is ENHRY and CDR2 is SYGVKD. The V gene end was trimmed by 0 bases and the J gene end by 2 bases; junction bases not matched to a gene: 1. The CDR3 is 15 amino acids. The CDR3 sequence is CAISESGGAYNEQFF. CDR3 coding DNA: TGTGCCATCAGTGAGTCGGGAGGGGCCTACAATGAGCAGTTCTTC.

The V gene is TRBV7-5, the J gene TRBJ2-5; the D call TRBD1 from the table was never checked on the DNA. TRBV7-5 is a documented pseudogene. CDR3 length: 20 residues. CDR3 region: CVRSLTCQGGTLPYQETQYF. The DNA for the CDR3 is TGTGTCAGAAGCTTAACGTGCCAGGGGGGTACCTTGCCTTACCAAGAGACCCAGTACTTC.

This clone was seen a single time. The V call is TRBV5-4, the J call TRBJ2-4, with 10 positions matching TRBD2. The CDR3 totals 14 residues. Losses at the gene ends were 2 bases for V and 5 bases for J; bases not matched to a gene: 1. Germline assignment: CDR1 SGHNT and CDR2 YYREEE (reference sequence). The CDR3 loop reads CASSLAGGENIQYF. CDR3 DNA: TGTGCCAGCAGCTTAGCGGGGGGGGAAAACATTCAGTACTTC.

This chain joins TRBV7-8 and TRBJ1-5; a weak D match, TRBD1 (6 bases). This CDR3 spans 15 amino acids. The V end was cut by 5 bases, the J end by 3 bases, with 14 bases between. The germline V gene encodes CDR1 SGHVS and CDR2 FQNEAQ. Here the CDR3 DNA reads TGTGCCAGCAGCCCCATGCAGGGGTACAATCAGCCCCAGCATTTT. Amino acids: CASSPMQGYNQPQHF.

The chain carries TRBV19 and TRBJ2-7; 8 nucleotides agree with TRBD2. The V segment lost 9 bases and the J segment 6 bases; nucleotides outside the gene matches: 10. The CDR3 extends over 13 amino acids. Germline V gives CDR1 LNHDA, CDR2 SQIVND (reference sequence). The CDR3 reads CARTGGEGAEQYF. In DNA, the CDR3 is TGTGCCAGGACCGGGGGGGAGGGAGCCGAGCAGTACTTC.

The chain is built from TRBV5-1 and TRBJ2-7; the D gene is possibly TRBD1 (6 bases). Germline V gene data show CDR1 as SGHRS and CDR2 as YFSETQ. Deletions cut 1 base from V and 3 bases from J, with 11 bases between. The CDR3 is made up of 14 amino acids. The CDR3 DNA sequence: TGCGCCAGCAGCTTGAACAGGGCTGGCTACGAGCAGTACTTC. Amino acids: CASSLNRAGYEQYF.

The gene calls are TRBV20-1 and TRBJ2-7; D unresolved. Deletions cut 0 bases from V and 5 bases from J, with 5 bases between. CDR3 length: 11 residues. The germline gives CDR1 DFQATT, CDR2 SNEGSKA (reference sequence). The CDR3 here is CSARESNEQYF. Here the CDR3 DNA reads TGCAGTGCTAGAGAGTCGAACGAGCAGTACTTC.

The V and J genes are TRBV28 and TRBJ1-2; D gene uncertain. This CDR3 comprises 13 residues. Germline CDR1 reads MDHEN; CDR2 reads SYDVKM. The germline V and J ends were trimmed by 6 bases and 4 bases, with 12 bases remaining between them. CDR3 amino acids: CASSPQASYGYTF. CDR3 nucleotides: TGTGCCAGCAGCCCCCAGGCGAGCTATGGCTACACCTTC.

This clone occurred a few times. V gene TRBV10-2 combines with J gene TRBJ2-3; 8 bases are a match to TRBD2. Germline V lookup: CDR1 WSHSY, CDR2 SAAADI. V lost 7 bases, J lost 6 bases, and 9 bases stayed unmatched. The length of the CDR3 is 14 residues. The CDR3 sequence is CASNLLAEGDTQYF. The CDR3 DNA is TGCGCCAGCAACTTACTAGCGGAGGGGGATACGCAGTATTTT.

The chain combines TRBV7-9 with TRBJ2-1; possible D gene TRBD2, 5 bases. Germline V CDR1 and CDR2: SEHNR, FQNEAQ (reference sequence). CDR3 length: 17 residues. Trimming left V 1 base short and J 4 bases short, with 17 bases between. CDR3 coding DNA: TGTGCCAGCAGCTTAGGGGTAGGTGGGAGTGGGTACAATGAGCAGTTCTTC. Protein: CASSLGVGGSGYNEQFF.

The rearrangement links TRBV6-6 to TRBJ2-7; TRBD2 might be the D (5 bases). Germline loops: CDR1 MNHNY, CDR2 SVGAGI (reference sequence). CDR3 length equals 14 residues. The ends were cut back, 6 bases at V and 2 bases at J, with 14 bases in the middle. CDR3: CASSALDSAYEQYF. The CDR3 DNA sequence: TGTGCCAGCAGCGCCTTGGACTCGGCCTACGAGCAGTACTTC.

The chain has TRBV5-4 and TRBJ1-4; unclear D gene. The V gene lost 2 bases and the J gene lost 7 bases, with 6 bases spanning the gap. The germline V gene has CDR1 SGHNT and CDR2 YYREEE (reference sequence). The CDR3 length is 12 residues. DNA for the CDR3: TGTGCCAGCAGCTTTGCGGGTGAAAAACTGTTTTTT. It encodes CASSFAGEKLFF.

This clone was seen once. This rearrangement joins TRBV7-2 to TRBJ2-7; D is possibly TRBD2 (6 bases). Per germline, CDR1 SGHTA and CDR2 FQGNSA. The CDR3 contains 15 residues. V was shortened by 2 bases and J by 0 bases, with 11 bases between the two germline ends. CDR3 nucleotides: TGTGCCAGCAGCTTATGGCGGGACGACTCCTACGAGCAGTACTTC. Its translation is CASSLWRDDSYEQYF.

This clone has only a few counts. The chain couples TRBV7-9 to TRBJ1-1; D is undetermined. This CDR3 comprises 15 residues. Trimming left V 1 base short and J 3 bases short, with 12 bases between. CDR1 is SEHNR and CDR2 is FQNEAQ in the germline V gene (reference sequence). CDR3 coding DNA: TGTGCCAGCAGCTTAGGCGGAGGGTTGGACACTGAAGCTTTCTTT. Translation gives CASSLGGGLDTEAFF.